This T cell receptor beta chain was identified during a study of patients and donors after allogeneic stem cell transplantation. The ends were cut back, 4 bases at V and 2 bases at J, with 14 bases in the middle. This CDR3 contains 15 residues. Germline CDR1 and CDR2: SGHRS and YFSETQ. Via MiXCR, TCRdb re-called the RT-PCR reads, giving one row per CDR3 protein. The sample comprises roughly 960,000 distinct CDR3 sequences, more than 15% of which are singletons, and about 6% rests with the top ten. At least ten counts were recorded for this clonotype. This TCR came from a human donor who was either an allogeneic HSCT recipient or a stem cell or donor lymphocyte infusion donor (not recorded which). It is not recorded whose cells these are; they may come from a transplant donor. V gene TRBV5-1 combines with J gene TRBJ2-3; D may correspond to TRBD1 or TRBD2 (5 bases each). What was sequenced was blood, either unsorted or a sorted T cell fraction (not recorded which). CDR3: CASSTKQGVTDTQYF. CDR3 coding DNA: TGCGCCAGCAGCACGAAGCAGGGAGTCACAGATACGCAGTATTTT.